This T cell receptor (beta chain) was sequenced in a study of CD4+ T cells in melanoma. General study results and limits: CD8+ T cell, macrophage and B cell function reportedly correlated with neoantigen-specific CD4+ T cells. Neoantigen-specific CD4+ T cells in melanoma reportedly had diverse differentiation states.

The germline CDR1 and CDR2 sequences are SGHDN and FVKESK. This CDR3 has 15 residues. V shed 0 bases and J shed 4 bases, with 12 bases lying between them. Repertoires were generated with immunoSEQ multiplex PCR, while TCRdb's copy carries only in-frame clones and drops some. Counted here are about 140,000 clones, about 90% occurring once; the ten biggest clones make up over 1.5%. Note on this clone: As yet, its antigen is unknown.

The J gene is TRBJ1-2, the V gene TRBV14; D unresolved. This sequence originates from a human donor with melanoma. CDR3 residues: CASSQDAGQSYGYTF. The DNA for the CDR3 is TGTGCCAGCAGCCAAGATGCGGGCCAATCCTATGGCTACACCTTC.